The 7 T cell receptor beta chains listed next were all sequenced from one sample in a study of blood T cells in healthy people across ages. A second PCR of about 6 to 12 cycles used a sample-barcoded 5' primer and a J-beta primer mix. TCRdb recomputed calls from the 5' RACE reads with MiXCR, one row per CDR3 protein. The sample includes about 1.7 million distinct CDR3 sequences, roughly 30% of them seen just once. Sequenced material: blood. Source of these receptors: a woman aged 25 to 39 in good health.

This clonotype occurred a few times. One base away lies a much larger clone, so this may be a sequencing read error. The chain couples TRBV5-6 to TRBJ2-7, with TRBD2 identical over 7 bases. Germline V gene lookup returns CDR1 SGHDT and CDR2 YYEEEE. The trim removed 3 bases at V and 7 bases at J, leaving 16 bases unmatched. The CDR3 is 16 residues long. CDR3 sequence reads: CASSSRGGSLYNEQYF. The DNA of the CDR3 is TGTGCCAGCAGCTCCCGGGGCGGGAGCCTCTACAATGAGCAGTACTTC.

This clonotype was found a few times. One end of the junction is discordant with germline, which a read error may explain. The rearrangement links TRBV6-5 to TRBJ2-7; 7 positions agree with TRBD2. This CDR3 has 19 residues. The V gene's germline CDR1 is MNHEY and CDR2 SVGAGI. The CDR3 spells CASSYLSDGRAGPSYGQYF. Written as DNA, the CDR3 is TGTGCCAGCAGTTACCTGTCCGACGGACGAGCGGGACCCTCCTACGGGCAGTACTTC.

The CDR3 region is CASSPIGIYEQYF. CDR3 bases: TGCGCCAGCAGCCCGATAGGGATCTACGAGCAGTACTTC. The genes are TRBV4-1 and TRBJ2-7; D ambiguous. With 4 bases removed from V and 3 bases from J, the gap between germline ends came to 10 bases. This CDR3 has 13 residues. The germline V gene encodes CDR1 MGHRA and CDR2 YSYEKL.

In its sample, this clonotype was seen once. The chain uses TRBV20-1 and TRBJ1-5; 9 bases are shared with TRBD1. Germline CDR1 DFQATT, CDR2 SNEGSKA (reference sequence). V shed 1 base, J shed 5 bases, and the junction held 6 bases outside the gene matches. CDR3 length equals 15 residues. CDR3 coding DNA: TGCAGTGCTAGAGGGGGACAGGGATCATATCAGCCCCAGCATTTT. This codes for CSARGGQGSYQPQHF.

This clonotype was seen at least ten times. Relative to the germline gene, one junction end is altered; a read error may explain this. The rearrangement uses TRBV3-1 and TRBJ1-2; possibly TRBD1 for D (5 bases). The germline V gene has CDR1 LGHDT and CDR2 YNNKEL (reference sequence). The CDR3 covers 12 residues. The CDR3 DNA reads TGCGCCAGCAGCCAAGTAGGGGATGGCTACACCTTC. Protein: CASSQVGDGYTF.

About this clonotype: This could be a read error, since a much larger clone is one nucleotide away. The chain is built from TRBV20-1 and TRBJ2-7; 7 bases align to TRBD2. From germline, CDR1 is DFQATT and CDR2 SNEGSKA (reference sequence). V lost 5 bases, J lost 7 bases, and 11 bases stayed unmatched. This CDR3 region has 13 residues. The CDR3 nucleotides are TGCAGTGCTGGTCGGAGCGGAGCGGGGGAGCAGTACTTC. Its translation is CSAGRSGAGEQYF.

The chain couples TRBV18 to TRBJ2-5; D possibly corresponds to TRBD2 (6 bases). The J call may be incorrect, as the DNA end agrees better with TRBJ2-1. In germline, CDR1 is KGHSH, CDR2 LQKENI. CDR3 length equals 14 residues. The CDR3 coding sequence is TGTGCCAGCTCCCAAACTATCGGCCGGGAGACCCAGTTCTTC. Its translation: CASSQTIGRETQFF.